This entry lists 29 T cell receptor beta chains sequenced from one sample in a study of blood T cell repertoires in COVID-19. Sequencing was performed with immunoSEQ multiplex PCR; in TCRdb, only in-frame clones are kept and a portion is missing. The sample records about 300,000 clones, around 84% being singletons. Input material: PBMCs or T cells enriched from blood (not recorded which). These receptor sequences come from a man in his thirties or forties who had recovered from COVID-19.

The chain carries TRBV2 and TRBJ2-5; 14 nucleotides agree with TRBD2. Germline CDR1 reads SNHLY; CDR2 reads FYNNEI. This CDR3 region has 16 residues. V gave up 6 bases and J gave up 5 bases; unmatched junction bases: 8. CDR3 in DNA: TGTGCCAGCAGGCAGGGACTAGCGGGAGCAGGGGAGACCCAGTACTTC. Translating gives CASRQGLAGAGETQYF.

This clone was detected only a few times. The chain recombines TRBV11-1 with TRBJ2-3; weak D call: TRBD2 (5 bases). Germline CDR1 and CDR2: SGHAT and FQDESV (reference sequence). Trimming took 7 bases from V and 3 from J, leaving 11 bases between them. The CDR3 spans 13 residues. Here the CDR3 reads CASIGVWTDTQYF. CDR3 nucleotides: TGTGCCAGCATCGGGGTATGGACAGATACGCAGTATTTT. Combining the CDR3 with reference TRBV11-1 and TRBJ2-3 gives the whole variable domain EAEVAQSPRYKITEKSQAVAFWCDPISGHATLYWYRQILGQGPELLVQFQDESVVDDSQLPKDRFSAERLKGVDSTLKIQPAELGDSAMYLCASIGVWTDTQYFGPGTRLTVL.

V is TRBV12-5 and J is TRBJ2-3; TRBD1 matches at 7 bases. The CDR3 extends over 13 amino acids. V shed 5 bases, J shed 9 bases, and the junction held 8 bases outside the gene matches. Germline V gene data show CDR1 as LGHNT and CDR2 as FRNRAP. CDR3 nucleotides: TGTGCTAGTGGTCCCTCGGGCAGGGGGACGCAGTATTTT. Its protein product is CASGPSGRGTQYF.

This clone has a single count. The chain uses TRBV7-2 and TRBJ2-3; 10 bases line up with TRBD2. In germline, CDR1 is SGHTA, CDR2 FQGNSA. With 5 bases clipped from V and 5 bases from J, the junction kept 7 bases outside the gene matches. This CDR3 is built from 15 residues. CDR3 loop: CASSLQREGVDTQYF. The CDR3 bases are TGTGCCAGCAGCCTCCAGCGGGAGGGCGTAGATACGCAGTATTTT.

The chain is built from TRBV5-5 and TRBJ1-6, with a weak D call TRBD1 (6 bases). In germline, CDR1 is SGHKS, CDR2 YYEKEE (reference sequence). The CDR3 has 13 residues. Trimming removed 4 bases from V and 7 bases from J, with 9 bases in between. CDR3 DNA: TGTGCCAGCAGCGCAGGGGCGAATTCACCCCTCCACTTT. Its translation is CASSAGANSPLHF.

The rearrangement links TRBV4-1 to TRBJ2-2, with a possible D match to TRBD2 (6 bases). The CDR3 covers 19 residues. The V and J ends lost 3 bases and 1 base respectively, with 21 bases between them. Germline lookup yields CDR1 MGHRA and CDR2 YSYEKL. In DNA, the CDR3 is TGCGCCAGCAGCCAGACAGCGAGTCTAGCGTCCCAGAACACCGGGGAGCTGTTTTTT. It is translated as CASSQTASLASQNTGELFF.

J is TRBJ1-2 and V is TRBV3-1 (or the pseudogene TRBV3-2); D is unresolved. V shed 1 base and J shed 3 bases, with 15 bases lying between them. The germline V gene has CDR1 LGHDT and CDR2 YNNKEL (reference sequence). The length of the CDR3 is 16 residues. CDR3 nucleotide sequence: TGTGCCAGCAGCCAAGTATACACCCTTCCTCACTATGGCTACACCTTC. As protein: CASSQVYTLPHYGYTF.

This clone came up once. The chain has TRBV2 and TRBJ2-7; 7 bases are shared with TRBD1. The germline gives CDR1 SNHLY, CDR2 FYNNEI. V lost 7 bases and J lost 0; bases outside the gene matches: 6. The CDR3 spans 14 residues. The CDR3 sequence is CASKPGQYSYEQYF. The DNA of the CDR3 is TGTGCCAGCAAACCGGGACAGTACTCCTACGAGCAGTACTTC.

This clone is a singleton in its sample. The chain employs TRBV7-2 and TRBJ2-3; perhaps TRBD2 as D (5 bases). Germline V CDR1 and CDR2: SGHTA, FQGNSA. V gave up 5 bases and J gave up 3 bases, with 12 bases separating them. The CDR3 contains 14 residues. Here the CDR3 reads CASSPAGPTDTQYF. CDR3 DNA sequence: TGTGCCAGCAGCCCGGCGGGTCCAACAGATACGCAGTATTTT.

The CDR3 reads CASQPGTSGRVWETQYF. As DNA, the CDR3 is TGTGCCAGCCAACCCGGGACTAGCGGGAGAGTCTGGGAGACCCAGTACTTC. The chain has TRBV27 and TRBJ2-5; 14 bases map to TRBD2. V trimming: 8 bases; J trimming: 5 bases; junction bases outside the gene matches: 13. The length of the CDR3 is 17 residues. The germline V gene has CDR1 MNHEY and CDR2 SMNVEV (reference sequence).

V usage is TRBV18 and J usage is TRBJ1-2; perhaps TRBD1 as D (6 bases). The germline V gene encodes CDR1 KGHSH and CDR2 LQKENI. V was trimmed by 2 bases and J by 6 bases, leaving 10 bases between them. The CDR3 covers 13 residues. As DNA, the CDR3 is TGTGCCAGCTCACCATCAGGGGAGCATGGCTACACCTTC. This gives the protein CASSPSGEHGYTF.

V and J are TRBV5-4 and TRBJ1-1; possible D gene TRBD1, 6 bases. Looked up from germline, CDR1 is SGHNT and CDR2 is YYREEE (reference sequence). Trimming took 1 base from V and 1 from J, leaving 11 bases between them. The CDR3 is 15 amino acids. For the CDR3, the DNA is TGTGCCAGCAGCTTGTTGAGGGGGGGGAACACTGAAGCTTTCTTT. This sequence encodes CASSLLRGGNTEAFF.

The chain couples TRBV5-4 to TRBJ1-2, with D uncertain. V was cut by 4 bases and J by 4 bases, with 20 bases left in between. The CDR3 is 16 residues long. CDR1 is SGHNT and CDR2 is YYREEE in the germline V gene (reference sequence). CDR3 in DNA: TGTGCCAGCAGCCACCCCGGTGGACTAGGCGGCTATGGCTACACCTTC. Translating gives CASSHPGGLGGYGYTF.

This clone was picked up a small number of times. This chain uses TRBV30 with TRBJ2-1, with 8 bases that match TRBD1. The CDR3 is 14 amino acids. Per germline, CDR1 GTSNPN and CDR2 SVGIG (reference sequence). V lost 1 base and J lost 8; bases outside the gene matches: 7. The CDR3 DNA is TGTGCCTGGAGTGGAACCTTACAGGGGGATGAGCAGTTCTTC. Protein sequence: CAWSGTLQGDEQFF.

This chain uses TRBV6-1 with TRBJ1-2; D may be TRBD1 (5 bases). Germline CDR1 and CDR2: MNHNS and SASEGT. Deletions cut 0 bases from V and 0 bases from J, with 14 bases between. CDR3 length: 17 residues. The chain's CDR3 is CASSEAIKKGANYGYTF. The CDR3, as DNA: TGTGCCAGCAGTGAAGCGATAAAGAAAGGGGCTAACTATGGCTACACCTTC.

The chain has TRBV11-3 and TRBJ1-4; no clear D gene. This CDR3 is 13 amino acids long. V gave up 7 bases and J gave up 6 bases, with 12 bases separating them. Looked up from germline, CDR1 is SGHNT and CDR2 is YENEEA. The CDR3 reads CASTDGSYEKLFF. The DNA of the CDR3 is TGTGCCAGCACCGACGGGTCCTATGAAAAACTGTTTTTT.

J is TRBJ2-2 and V is TRBV5-4; TRBD2 aligns across 8 bases. Trimming cost V 4 bases and J 8 bases; bases outside gene matches: 19. CDR3 length equals 18 residues. The V gene's germline CDR1 is SGHNT and CDR2 YYREEE (reference sequence). The CDR3, as DNA: TGTGCCAGCAGCGCCAAGATTGGAGCGGGAGTGGAGGCTGGGGAGCTGTTTTTT. Protein: CASSAKIGAGVEAGELFF.

Here the CDR3 reads CSVSGAKAFF. CDR3 DNA sequence: TGCAGCGTTAGCGGTGCAAAAGCTTTCTTT. The V and J genes are TRBV29-1 and TRBJ1-1; no clear D gene. The germline gives CDR1 SQVTM, CDR2 ANQGSEA. V was shortened by 5 bases and J by 9 bases, with 10 bases between the two germline ends. The CDR3 runs 10 residues.

This clone was counted between two and nine times. The CDR3 protein is CASSVESRWSGELFF. CDR3 in DNA: TGTGCCAGCAGCGTAGAATCCCGATGGAGCGGGGAGCTGTTTTTT. The chain links TRBV9 to TRBJ2-2, with D unclear. V was cut by 0 bases and J by 7 bases, with 13 bases left in between. Looked up from germline, CDR1 is SGDLS and CDR2 is YYNGEE. The CDR3 totals 15 residues.

This chain links TRBV7-2 with TRBJ2-2, with a tentative D call TRBD2 (5 bases). The CDR3 consists of 15 residues. From germline, CDR1 is SGHTA and CDR2 FQGNSA. V lost 5 bases, J lost 6 bases, and 16 bases lay in between. CDR3 loop: CASSRQGGRAGELFF. CDR3 DNA sequence: TGTGCCAGCAGCAGACAAGGTGGGCGGGCCGGGGAGCTGTTTTTT.

V is TRBV5-1 and J is TRBJ1-1; D is perhaps TRBD1 (5 bases). Trimming took off 1 base at V and 4 bases at J, with 17 bases between the two ends. Germline V CDR1 and CDR2: SGHRS, YFSETQ. The CDR3 consists of 16 residues. The CDR3 DNA follows: TGCGCCAGCAGCTTGATAGGGCAGGGTGAAGGCACTGAAGCTTTCTTT. Translation gives CASSLIGQGEGTEAFF. Variable domain in full (rest from reference TRBV5-1 and TRBJ1-1): KAGVTQTPRYLIKTRGQQVTLSCSPISGHRSVSWYQQTPGQGLQFLFEYFSETQRNKGNFPGRFSGRQFSNSRSEMNVSTLELGDSALYLCASSLIGQGEGTEAFFGQGTRLTVV.

This clone was detected a few times. The chain has TRBV30 and TRBJ2-1, with TRBD2 matching over 15 bases. The V and J ends lost 5 bases and 5 bases, in that order; junction bases with no gene match: 10. Per germline, CDR1 GTSNPN and CDR2 SVGIG (reference sequence). There are 17 residues in the CDR3. The CDR3 bases are TGTGCCTGGCATCCGGGACTAGCGGGAGGCCCCAACAATGAGCAGTTCTTC. Amino acids: CAWHPGLAGGPNNEQFF.

This clone came up a few times. The chain links TRBV3-1 (or the pseudogene TRBV3-2) to TRBJ1-1; D call uncertain. The germline V gene encodes CDR1 LGHDT and CDR2 YNNKEL (reference sequence). The CDR3 extends over 14 amino acids. In DNA form, the CDR3 reads TGTGTCTCGCGCCGAGCTATGGGCAACACTGAAGCTTTCTTT. Protein: CVSRRAMGNTEAFF.

The chain joins TRBV6-5 to TRBJ1-5; 9 nucleotides match TRBD1. CDR1 and CDR2 (germline): MNHEY, SVGAGI. The V segment lost 6 bases and the J segment 3 bases; nucleotides outside the gene matches: 3. The CDR3 is made up of 14 amino acids. CDR3 DNA: TGTGCCAGCAGCGGACAGGGGAACAATCAGCCCCAGCATTTT. Translating it yields CASSGQGNNQPQHF.

This chain connects TRBV2 to TRBJ1-2; no clear D gene. This CDR3 region has 16 residues. V lost 5 bases and J 2 bases, leaving 18 bases between the germline ends. In germline, CDR1 is SNHLY, CDR2 FYNNEI. This CDR3 is CASSKTRHDLNYGYTF. The CDR3 nucleotides are TGTGCCAGCAGTAAAACAAGACACGACCTCAACTATGGCTACACCTTC.

This chain connects TRBV28 to TRBJ2-3; 9 bases fit TRBD1. Trimming took 5 bases from V and 4 from J; bases not matched to a gene: 10. The CDR3 is made up of 16 amino acids. CDR1 and CDR2 from the germline V gene are MDHEN and SYDVKM. The CDR3, as DNA: TGTGCCAGCAGTCCCTCCCTGGACAGGGGACCAGATACGCAGTATTTT. Its protein product is CASSPSLDRGPDTQYF.

The chain joins TRBV5-6 to TRBJ2-2; D unclear. The CDR3 runs to 13 residues. Trimming left V 3 bases short and J 6 bases short, with 9 bases between. Germline lookup yields CDR1 SGHDT and CDR2 YYEEEE. DNA for the CDR3: TGTGCCAGCAGCTCCTGGGCTTCCGGGGAGCTGTTTTTT. It is translated as CASSSWASGELFF.

This rearrangement joins TRBV11-3 to TRBJ2-7, with D possibly being TRBD2 (5 bases). Trimming stripped 1 base from V and 6 bases from J, with 10 bases between. From germline, CDR1 is SGHNT and CDR2 YENEEA. The CDR3 length is 13 residues. In DNA, the CDR3 is TGTGCCAGCAGCTTAGTTTTCGGGGTCGAGCAGTACTTC. Its protein product is CASSLVFGVEQYF. The whole variable domain, remainder taken from reference TRBV11-3 and TRBJ2-7, is EAGVVQSPRYKIIEKKQPVAFWCNPISGHNTLYWYLQNLGQGPELLIRYENEEAVDDSQLPKDRFSAERLKGVDSTLKIQPAELGDSAVYLCASSLVFGVEQYFGPGTRLTVT.

V is TRBV11-1 and J is TRBJ1-1; 9 bases line up with TRBD1. Per germline, CDR1 SGHAT and CDR2 FQDESV (reference sequence). After removal of 5 bases from V and 0 bases from J, the junction contained 7 bases not matched to a gene. The CDR3 totals 16 residues. Here the CDR3 reads CASSAGQGYMNTEAFF. Written as DNA, the CDR3 is TGTGCCAGCAGCGCAGGACAGGGGTACATGAACACTGAAGCTTTCTTT.